This T cell receptor beta chain derives from a study of blood T cell repertoires in COVID-19 (dated by TCRdb to 2018 to 2021). About the full investigation: Samples from collaborators originated in the United States, Italy and Spain and spanned both the acute and convalescent phases of COVID-19. The material from the prospective study consisted of cDNA or gDNA derived from T cells, B-cell-depleted T cells, or PBMCs. The dataset comprised deeply sampled blood TCRbeta repertoires from subjects exposed to, actively infected with, or recovered from COVID-19. A freely available public database, intended as a resource for researchers studying the immune response to SARS-CoV-2, is where the repertoires were released. The samples were drawn from the first 160 participants of the ongoing ImmuneRACE study and from about 1,200 subjects provided by 6 global collaborators. A de-identified subject ID, COVID-19 status, age in years and sex were almost always included in the sample metadata. Where available, HLA class I and class II types were obtained from metadata supplied by the sample provider rather than from assay-based typing. Results and caveats for the whole study, not just this receptor: Clinical and demographic metadata were provided uncurated, with the amount varying by source and participant.

Enrolling through a virtual design, the prospective study's participants ranged in age from roughly 18 to 90 years and lived across 20 to 25 United States geographic areas. In the prospective study, cohorts were assigned on the basis of participant-reported clinical history obtained from a screening survey and a study questionnaire. Exposed participants had been in contact with someone with a PCR-confirmed or clinician-diagnosed COVID-19 case within 2 weeks of study entry. Each participant in the prospective study had whole blood, serum and a nasopharyngeal or oropharyngeal swab collected by mobile phlebotomists. Over an approximately 2-month period, participants in the prospective study had the option of providing additional blood draws and questionnaires. Prospective study blood samples were shipped either frozen or at room temperature before DNA extraction. In regard to this clone: There is no known antigen for this receptor. Base qualities are not provided; no much larger clone lies one nucleotide away.

V loses 5 bases at its end and J loses 5 bases; junction bases beyond the gene matches: 12. Based on the germline V gene, the CDR1 and CDR2 sequences are SGHDT and YYEEEE. The CDR3 sequence holds 15 residues, the cysteine and valine included. The kept DNA is CDR3 alone, 45 bases in frame from the first base. TCRbeta CDR3 regions were amplified from genomic DNA by means of the immunoSEQ Assay, a bias-controlled multiplex PCR. The study's processing was this. Within the assay, amplification of reference gene primers was used to estimate how many nucleated cells each sample contained. Sequence reads were collapsed and filtered to measure the absolute abundance of every unique TCRbeta CDR3 rearrangement. Productive Simpson clonality was computed per sample as the square root of Simpson's diversity index over productive rearrangements. Held by TCRdb, this immuneACCESS table contains in-frame sequences only and omits some clones. Under half of the omission traces to an unresolved V gene where checked; the cause of the rest is unknown. That table is the source of V, J and clone size, and D and trimming were worked out from the DNA. A total of nearly 250,000 clones appear in this sample, 85% to 90% of them only once. The ten largest clonotypes hold around 0.85% of the sample.

The source is a man aged 50-60 years who had been exposed to COVID-19. Recombination joined TRBV5-6 with TRBJ2-7; 8 junctional bases match TRBD2. The sample comprised PBMCs or T cells enriched from blood (not recorded which). The CDR3 sequence is CASSTIGGDTDEQYV. The sequence in DNA is TGTGCCAGCAGTACCATCGGGGGGGATACGGACGAGCAGTACGTC.